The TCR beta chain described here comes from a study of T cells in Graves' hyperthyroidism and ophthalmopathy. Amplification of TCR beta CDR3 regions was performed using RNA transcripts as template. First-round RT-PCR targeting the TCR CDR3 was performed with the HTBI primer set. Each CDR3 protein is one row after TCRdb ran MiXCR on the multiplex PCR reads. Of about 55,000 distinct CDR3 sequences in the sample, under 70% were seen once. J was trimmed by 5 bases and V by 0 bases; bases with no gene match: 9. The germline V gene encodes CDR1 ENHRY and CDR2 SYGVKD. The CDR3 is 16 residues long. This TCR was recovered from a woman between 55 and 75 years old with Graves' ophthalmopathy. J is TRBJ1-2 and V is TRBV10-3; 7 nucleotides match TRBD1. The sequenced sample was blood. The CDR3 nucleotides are TGTGCCATCAGTGAGTCGTTGGGACAGTTTTCTTATGGCTACACCTTC. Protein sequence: CAISESLGQFSYGYTF.